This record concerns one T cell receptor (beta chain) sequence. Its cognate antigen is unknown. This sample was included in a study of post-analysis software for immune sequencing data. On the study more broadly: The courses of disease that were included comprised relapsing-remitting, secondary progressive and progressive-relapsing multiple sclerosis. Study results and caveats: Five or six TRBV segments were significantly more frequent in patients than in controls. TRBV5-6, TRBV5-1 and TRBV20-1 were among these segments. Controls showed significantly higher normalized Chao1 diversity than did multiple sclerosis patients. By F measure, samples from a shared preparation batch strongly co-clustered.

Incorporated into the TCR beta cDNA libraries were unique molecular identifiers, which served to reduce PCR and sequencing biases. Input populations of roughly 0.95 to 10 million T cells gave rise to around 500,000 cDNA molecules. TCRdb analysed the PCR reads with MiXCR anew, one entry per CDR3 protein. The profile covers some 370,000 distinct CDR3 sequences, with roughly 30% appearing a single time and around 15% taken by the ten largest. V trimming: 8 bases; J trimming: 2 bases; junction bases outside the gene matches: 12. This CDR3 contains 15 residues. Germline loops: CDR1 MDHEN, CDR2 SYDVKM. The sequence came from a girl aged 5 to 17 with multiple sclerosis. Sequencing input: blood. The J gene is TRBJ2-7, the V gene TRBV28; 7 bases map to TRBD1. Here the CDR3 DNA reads TGTGCCAGCCTGACCGCCGGTACAGGGGCCTACGAGCAGTACTTC. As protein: CASLTAGTGAYEQYF.